This entry concerns a single T cell receptor (beta chain). No antigen is known for it. The data stem from a study of blood T cells in healthy people across ages. Points from the study as a whole: It was held that diversity estimates obtained from one million T cells represented underestimates. The percentage of naive T cells correlated strongly with TCR beta diversity.

A J-beta primer mix and a sample-barcoded 5' primer were used in a second PCR of roughly 7 to 12 cycles. TCRdb re-derived calls from the 5' RACE reads in MiXCR, one entry per CDR3 protein. The table lists more than 600,000 distinct CDR3 sequences, approximately 25% of them singletons. The CDR3 runs to 16 residues. In germline, CDR1 is DFQATT, CDR2 SNEGSKA (reference sequence). The V and J ends lost 0 bases and 3 bases, in that order; junction bases with no gene match: 10. These records were also assigned to another study, of T cells of mothers and their children.

The chain uses TRBV20-1 and TRBJ2-5, with 7 bases that match TRBD1. This sequence originates from a boy aged 10-17 years in good health. Sequencing was done on a sample of blood. CDR3 nucleotides: TGCAGTGCTAGAGACCCTCGCAGGCAGGGGGAAGAGACCCAGTACTTC. Residues: CSARDPRRQGEETQYF.